This TCR beta chain derives from a study of monozygotic twins with cystic fibrosis (dated by TCRdb to the early 2020s). As for the study more broadly: About 3 micrograms of fragmented DNA went through 15 PCR cycles to produce barcoded libraries. TCR beta repertoires were compared within and between 16 monozygotic twin pairs with cystic fibrosis so that genetic influence on V and J gene usage could be assessed. The cohort included ten female and six male twin pairs, mostly children and adolescents, aged about 2.0 to 36.4 years with a median of about 9 years. Twins were ranked among roughly 970 cohort participants for weight-for-height and FEVPerc (FEV1 disease centile) at the day of blood sampling. Data for three of the twin pairs had been reported previously in another context. Findings and caveats that apply to the study as a whole: Nucleotide-identical clonotype sharing was significantly higher within monozygotic CF twin pairs than between unrelated CF individuals (P = 0.000026, Mann-Whitney). V gene usage was most similar to the co-twin for 13 of 16 pairs, and J usage for 8 of 16 pairs, suggesting genetic constraints. The cohort was small, and the number of shared CDR3s showed no association with age, concordance or disease severity. Simpson clonality was generally low (median about 0.01), which suggests a naive-dominated repertoire, and clonality was higher in the most severely affected patients.

Its CDR3 holds 12 amino acids, cysteine through phenylalanine. Kept here is only the CDR3 DNA, which spans 36 bases and is read in frame from base 1. Looking up the germline V gene yields CDR1 SGHRS and CDR2 YFSETQ. After removal of 6 bases from V and 3 bases from J, the junction retains 3 bases not matched to a gene. The twin pairs came from the European Cystic Fibrosis Twin and Sibling Study Cohort, which recruited patients from 158 CF clinics across 14 European countries. Zygosity and CFTR genotype were verified in-house, and zygosity was tested by multiplex PCR of nine short tandem repeat loci. Each twin gave a peripheral blood sample, and clinical parameters were documented on that same day of blood sampling. Phenol/chloroform extraction was used to isolate genomic DNA from peripheral blood cells, and the DNA was then kept in TE buffer at 4 degrees C. Concerning this clone itself: Its antigen remains undetermined. Qualities for individual bases were not recorded, and no much larger clone is one base off.

TCR beta CDR3 regions were amplified by multiplex PCR with the immunoSEQ immune profiling system according to the manufacturer's instructions. Sequencing was performed on an Illumina NextSeq system. From the authors' description of their analysis: Sequence data were processed on the immunoSEQ Analyzer platform, and clonality was calculated as the square root of Simpson's index of productive rearrangements. Similarity in V and J usage was measured by Jensen-Shannon distance, and OLGA was used to compute CDR3 generation probabilities. Shared CDR3 sequences were searched in the immuneACCESS database (August 2020) and in VDJdb (December 2020). Imported from immuneACCESS, the table was reduced by TCRdb to in-frame sequences with V and J called. These copies leave out some clones; in studies compared against another copy, an unresolved V gene accounts for under half, and the cause of the remainder is not known. V and J calls and clone size are those listed in that table; D and trimming were worked out from the DNA. This sample has over 30,000 clones in its table, and around 90% of those were observed once. The ten largest clones represent approximately 0.19% of the sample.

Source material: blood. The V and J genes are TRBV5-1 and TRBJ2-7; 7 central nucleotides agree with TRBD2. The clonotype comes from a boy between 2 and 10 years old with cystic fibrosis. The sequenced DNA is TGCGCCAGCACGGGGGGTGACTACGAGCAGTACTTC. This translates into CASTGGDYEQYF.